A single sample is the source of the 20 T cell receptor beta chains below, sequenced in a study of CDR3 diversity in severe acne. TCRdb fed the PCR reads into MiXCR, producing one record per CDR3 protein. The profile shows roughly 79,000 distinct CDR3 sequences, under 55% of them singletons. Sequencing was carried out using blood. These TCRs come from a male donor with severe acne vulgaris.

The genes are TRBV6-1 and TRBJ2-7; D may be TRBD1 (7 bases). The ends were cut back, 3 bases at V and 2 bases at J, with 17 bases in the middle. Per germline, CDR1 MNHNS and CDR2 SASEGT. This CDR3 region has 16 residues. The CDR3 DNA follows: TGTGCCAGCAGTGATGTGGAGGGAACAGGGGCCTACGAGCAGTACTTC. Translated: CASSDVEGTGAYEQYF.

V usage is TRBV25-1 and J usage is TRBJ1-5, with unresolved D. This CDR3 is built from 13 residues. Trimming took 3 bases from V and 1 from J, leaving 4 bases between them. CDR1 is MGHDK, CDR2 SYGVNS, per germline. CDR3: CASSDQSNQPQHF. DNA for the CDR3: TGTGCCAGCAGTGATCAGAGCAATCAGCCCCAGCATTTT.

The chain combines TRBV29-1 with TRBJ2-3, with 7 bases that match TRBD1. Trimming cost V 3 bases and J 4 bases; bases outside gene matches: 7. From germline, CDR1 is SQVTM and CDR2 ANQGSEA. This CDR3 spans 14 amino acids. The CDR3 coding sequence is TGCAGCGTTGATCTGGGACAGAGAGCAGATACGCAGTATTTT. It specifies CSVDLGQRADTQYF.

This clonotype came up once. The chain joins TRBV24-1 to TRBJ2-2, with no clear D. Germline assignment: CDR1 KGHDR and CDR2 SFDVKD. The V end was cut by 3 bases, the J end by 2 bases, with 9 bases between. CDR3 size: 15 residues. The CDR3 region is CATSDPRVNTGELFF. DNA for the CDR3: TGTGCCACCAGTGATCCCCGGGTTAACACCGGGGAGCTGTTTTTT.

The V call is TRBV14, the J call TRBJ1-2; D gene uncertain. V lost 1 base, J lost 7 bases, and 7 bases lay in between. Germline CDR1 is SGHDN and CDR2 is FVKESK. The CDR3 consists of 12 residues. The CDR3 DNA is TGTGCCAGCAGCCAAGGGTGGAGTGGCTACACCTTC. Translating gives CASSQGWSGYTF.

V and J are TRBV15 and TRBJ1-6, with 11 positions matching TRBD1. CDR1 and CDR2 from the germline V gene are LNHNV and YYDKDF (reference sequence). The CDR3 has 14 residues. V dropped 5 bases and J dropped 9; count of bases not matched to a gene: 3. The CDR3 region has the DNA TGTGCCACCAGCCAGGACAGGGGGCTTTCACCCCTCCACTTT. It codes for CATSQDRGLSPLHF.

By share, this clonotype ranks as medium-sized. J is TRBJ1-1 and V is TRBV2; possibly TRBD1 for D (5 bases). Germline V gene data show CDR1 as SNHLY and CDR2 as FYNNEI. CDR3 length equals 11 residues. V gave up 8 bases and J gave up 8 bases, with 12 bases separating them. The CDR3 sequence is CASHSAGEAFF. CDR3 nucleotides: TGTGCCAGCCATAGTGCAGGGGAAGCTTTCTTT.

About this clonotype itself: A much larger clone sits a single nucleotide away, making a read error possible. The chain employs TRBV24-1 and TRBJ1-2; 8 bases fit TRBD1. J lost 4 bases, V lost 5 bases, and 5 bases had no gene match. Germline V CDR1 and CDR2: KGHDR, SFDVKD. This CDR3 is 14 amino acids long. The CDR3 nucleotides are TGTGCCACCAGTGCCCGTGACAGGGGCTATGGCTACACCTTC. Translating it yields CATSARDRGYGYTF.

At least ten counts were recorded for this clonotype. The rearrangement links TRBV2 to TRBJ2-1; 10 bases agree with TRBD1. Trimming removed 7 bases from V and 8 bases from J; junction bases left unmatched: 2. The germline V gene has CDR1 SNHLY and CDR2 FYNNEI. The CDR3 contains 12 residues. DNA for the CDR3: TGTGCCAGCACGGACAGGGGGGATGAGCAGTTCTTC. This translates into CASTDRGDEQFF. The full variable domain, completed using reference TRBV2 and TRBJ2-1, is EPEVTQTPSHQVTQMGQEVILRCVPISNHLYFYWYRQILGQKVEFLVSFYNNEISEKSEIFDDQFSVERPDGSNFTLKIRSTKLEDSAMYFCASTDRGDEQFFGPGTRLTVL.

Of note for this clonotype: The junction differs from germline at one of its ends, possibly a read error. V gene TRBV7-8 combines with J gene TRBJ2-2; 12 bases line up with TRBD1. The CDR3 spans 18 residues. Germline V gene data show CDR1 as SGHVS and CDR2 as FQNEAQ. CDR3 region: CASSRRDRGLSNTGELLF. The CDR3 bases are TGTGCCAGCAGCCGCCGGGACAGGGGGCTATCGAACACCGGGGAGCTGCTTTTT.

The genes are TRBV27 and TRBJ1-2; D is uncertain. Germline CDR1 MNHEY, CDR2 SMNVEV (reference sequence). V was clipped by 2 bases and J by 0 bases, with 10 bases between them. CDR3 length equals 15 residues. CDR3: CASSLRGGANYGYTF. In DNA, the CDR3 is TGTGCCAGCAGTTTAAGAGGAGGAGCTAACTATGGCTACACCTTC.

The V and J genes are TRBV27 and TRBJ2-7, with 7 positions matching TRBD1. Unmatched junction bases numbered 7, after V lost 0 bases and J lost 5 bases. CDR3 length: 15 residues. The germline gives CDR1 MNHEY, CDR2 SMNVEV (reference sequence). The CDR3 nucleotides are TGTGCCAGCAGTTTATCGTCGACAGGGATACACGAGCAGTACTTC. This gives the protein CASSLSSTGIHEQYF.

This clonotype was counted once. The J gene is TRBJ1-2, the V gene TRBV2; D is unclear. The CDR3 consists of 15 residues. Germline assignment: CDR1 SNHLY and CDR2 FYNNEI. Trimming removed 6 bases at V and 7 bases at J, with 21 bases between. DNA for the CDR3: TGTGCCAGCAGCTTAGCGCGGTCCGTGAGGGCTGGCTACACCTTC. Translated, it gives CASSLARSVRAGYTF.

About this clonotype itself: At one boundary the junction diverges from the germline segment, which might be a read error. The chain recombines TRBV5-1 with TRBJ2-1, with 7 nucleotides matching TRBD1. CDR1 is SGHRS, CDR2 YFSETQ, per germline. There are 13 residues in the CDR3. In DNA, the CDR3 is TGTGCCAGCAGCTCAACAGGGGCGGATACGCAGTTCTTC. Its translation is CASSSTGADTQFF.

In DNA form, the CDR3 reads TGTGCCAGCAGTCGAGGGGACAGGGGGCCGGATGGCTACACCTTC. Translating gives CASSRGDRGPDGYTF. This chain links TRBV25-1 with TRBJ1-2, with 12 bases fitting TRBD1. Germline-derived CDR1 and CDR2 are MGHDK and SYGVNS. Trimming took 5 bases from V and 6 from J; bases not matched to a gene: 7. CDR3 length: 15 amino acids.

V gene TRBV7-9 combines with J gene TRBJ2-2, with unresolved D. The CDR3 runs to 13 residues. From germline, CDR1 is SEHNR and CDR2 FQNEAQ (reference sequence). V was shortened by 5 bases and J by 0 bases, with 4 bases between the two germline ends. The CDR3 DNA follows: TGTGCCAGCAGCCATGCGAACACCGGGGAGCTGTTTTTT. This codes for CASSHANTGELFF.

The CDR3 bases are TGTGCCAGCAGCTTTACAGGGGGCGGTGATGAGCAGTTCTTC. It codes for CASSFTGGGDEQFF. The J gene is TRBJ2-1, the V gene TRBV5-4; 9 bases match TRBD1. Germline V CDR1 and CDR2: SGHNT, YYREEE (reference sequence). After removal of 2 bases from V and 8 bases from J, the junction contained 5 bases not matched to a gene. This CDR3 comprises 14 residues.

This chain connects TRBV3-1 to TRBJ2-7; perhaps TRBD1 as D (6 bases). Trimming stripped 4 bases from V and 6 bases from J, with 19 bases between. The CDR3 extends over 15 amino acids. Per germline, CDR1 LGHDT and CDR2 YNNKEL (reference sequence). The CDR3 DNA sequence: TGTGCCAGCAGCCCGGGGACAAAGCAGACGGCCGAGCAGTACTTC. Translated, it gives CASSPGTKQTAEQYF.

This clonotype appeared many times. The chain combines TRBV5-6 with TRBJ2-2; possible D gene TRBD2, 6 bases. Germline V gene sequence: CDR1 SGHDT, CDR2 YYEEEE. The CDR3 runs to 18 residues. Trimming cost V 4 bases and J 0 bases, with 19 bases left between them. The CDR3 DNA reads as TGTGCCAGCAGCGGAGGGGCAGGGAGCGTCGCGAACACCGGGGAGCTGTTTTTT. It yields the protein CASSGGAGSVANTGELFF.

This clonotype was observed at least ten times. The CDR3 loop reads CASSLARAKSNTEAFF. The CDR3 bases are TGCGCCAGCAGCTTGGCGAGGGCGAAAAGTAACACTGAAGCTTTCTTT. The chain employs TRBV5-1 and TRBJ1-1; D remains unclear. The CDR3 covers 16 residues. V shed 0 bases and J shed 2 bases, with 14 bases lying between them. Looked up from germline, CDR1 is SGHRS and CDR2 is YFSETQ.